This TCR beta chain emerged from a study of shared T cell receptors in the human thymus. This CDR3 region has 16 residues. The V end was cut by 7 bases, the J end by 4 bases, with 20 bases between. Germline CDR1 and CDR2: MDHEN and SYDVKM. The assay was immunoSEQ multiplex PCR, and TCRdb's table has in-frame clones only and misses some. The top ten clones hold around 0.01% of a sample with hundreds of thousands of clones, approximately 88% of them seen once. The sample was also linked to a second study, of human thymus T cells. According to that study: Corrective cardiac surgery supplied the resected thymus tissue. Within thymic and blood repertoires, V and J gene usage appeared to be biased. Unrelated individuals reportedly shared highly overlapping thymic TCR repertoires.

The TCR sequence derives from a boy less than two years old with a congenital heart defect. The source material was thymocytes. This chain uses TRBV28 with TRBJ2-1, with a weak D call TRBD2 (6 bases). CDR3 in DNA: TGTGCCAGCACCGTCCGGAGGGCGGTAAGATACAATGAGCAGTTCTTC. It encodes CASTVRRAVRYNEQFF.